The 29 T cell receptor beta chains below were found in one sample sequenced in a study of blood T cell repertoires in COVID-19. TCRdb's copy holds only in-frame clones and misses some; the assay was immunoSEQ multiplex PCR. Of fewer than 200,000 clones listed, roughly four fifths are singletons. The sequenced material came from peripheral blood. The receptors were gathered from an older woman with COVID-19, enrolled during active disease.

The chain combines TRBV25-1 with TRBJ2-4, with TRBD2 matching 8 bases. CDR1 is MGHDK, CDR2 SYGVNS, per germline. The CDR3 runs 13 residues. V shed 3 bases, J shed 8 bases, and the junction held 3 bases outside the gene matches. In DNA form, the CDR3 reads TGTGCCAGCAGTGACGCGGGGGGAGACATTCAGTACTTC. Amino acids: CASSDAGGDIQYF.

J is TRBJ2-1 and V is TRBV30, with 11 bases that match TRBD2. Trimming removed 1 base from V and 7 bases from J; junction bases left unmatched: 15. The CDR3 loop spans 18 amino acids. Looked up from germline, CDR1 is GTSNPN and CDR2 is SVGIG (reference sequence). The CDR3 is CAWSGTLGTSGARNEQFF. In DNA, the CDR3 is TGTGCCTGGAGTGGTACTTTGGGGACTAGCGGAGCGAGAAATGAGCAGTTCTTC.

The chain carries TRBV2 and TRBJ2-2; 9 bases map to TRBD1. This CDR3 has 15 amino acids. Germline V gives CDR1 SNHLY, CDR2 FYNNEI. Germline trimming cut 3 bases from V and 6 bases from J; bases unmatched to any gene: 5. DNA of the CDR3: TGTGCCAGCAGTGAGGGACAGGGCGCCGCCGGGGAGCTGTTTTTT. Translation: CASSEGQGAAGELFF.

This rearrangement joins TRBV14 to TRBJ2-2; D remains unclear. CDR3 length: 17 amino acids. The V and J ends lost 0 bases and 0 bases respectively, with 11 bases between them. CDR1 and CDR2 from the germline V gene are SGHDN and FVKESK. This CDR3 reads CASSQDRIAANTGELFF. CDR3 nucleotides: TGTGCCAGCAGCCAAGATCGCATCGCAGCGAACACCGGGGAGCTGTTTTTT.

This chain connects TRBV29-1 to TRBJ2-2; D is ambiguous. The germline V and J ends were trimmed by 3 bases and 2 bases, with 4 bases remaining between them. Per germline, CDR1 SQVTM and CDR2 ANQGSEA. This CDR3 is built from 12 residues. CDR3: CSVDVNTGELFF. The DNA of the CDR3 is TGCAGCGTTGACGTCAACACCGGGGAGCTGTTTTTT.

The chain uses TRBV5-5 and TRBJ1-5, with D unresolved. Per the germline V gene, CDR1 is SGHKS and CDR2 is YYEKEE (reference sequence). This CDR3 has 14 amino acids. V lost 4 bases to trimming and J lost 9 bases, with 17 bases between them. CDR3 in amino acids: CASSKSPGDRPQHF. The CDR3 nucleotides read TGTGCCAGCAGCAAGAGCCCAGGCGACCGGCCCCAGCATTTT.

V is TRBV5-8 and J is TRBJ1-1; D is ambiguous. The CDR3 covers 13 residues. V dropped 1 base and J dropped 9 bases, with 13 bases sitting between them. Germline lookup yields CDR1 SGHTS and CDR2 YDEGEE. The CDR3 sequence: CASSLNTRSKAFF. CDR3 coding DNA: TGTGCCAGCAGCTTGAATACAAGGAGTAAAGCTTTCTTT.

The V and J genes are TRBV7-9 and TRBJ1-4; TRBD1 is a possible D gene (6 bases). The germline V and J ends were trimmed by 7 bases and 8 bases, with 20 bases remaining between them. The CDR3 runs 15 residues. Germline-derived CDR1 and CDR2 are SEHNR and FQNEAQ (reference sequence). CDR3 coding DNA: TGTGCCAGCACCGGCCGCGGACAGACACACGAAAAACTGTTTTTT. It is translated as CASTGRGQTHEKLFF.

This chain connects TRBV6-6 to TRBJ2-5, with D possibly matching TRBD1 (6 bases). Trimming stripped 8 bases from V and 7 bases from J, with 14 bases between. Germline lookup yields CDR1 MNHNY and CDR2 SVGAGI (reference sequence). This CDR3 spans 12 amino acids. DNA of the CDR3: TGTGCCAGCCTAGGGGGATTAGGGACCCAGTACTTC. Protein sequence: CASLGGLGTQYF.

In DNA, the CDR3 is TGTGCCAGTTCCCCTGTGCCGGGCGGGAGTGGAGACAATGAGCAGTTCTTC. The encoded protein is CASSPVPGGSGDNEQFF. The chain has TRBV7-2 and TRBJ2-1; TRBD2 agrees at 7 bases. The CDR3 covers 17 residues. V trimming: 9 bases; J trimming: 5 bases; junction bases outside the gene matches: 19. Germline V gene data show CDR1 as SGHTA and CDR2 as FQGNSA.

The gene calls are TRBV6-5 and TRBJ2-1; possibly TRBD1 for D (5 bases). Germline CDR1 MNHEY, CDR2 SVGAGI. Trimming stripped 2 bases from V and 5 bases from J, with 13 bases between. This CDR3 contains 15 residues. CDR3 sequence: CASSYPRQTNNEQFF. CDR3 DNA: TGTGCCAGCAGTTACCCCAGACAGACGAACAATGAGCAGTTCTTC.

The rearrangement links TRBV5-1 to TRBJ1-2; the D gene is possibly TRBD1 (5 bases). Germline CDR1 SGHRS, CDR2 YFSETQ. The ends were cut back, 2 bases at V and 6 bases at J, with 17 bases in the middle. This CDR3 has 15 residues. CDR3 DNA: TGCGCCAGCAGCTTCGGGACCCCGGGGGAGGATGGCTACACCTTC. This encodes CASSFGTPGEDGYTF.

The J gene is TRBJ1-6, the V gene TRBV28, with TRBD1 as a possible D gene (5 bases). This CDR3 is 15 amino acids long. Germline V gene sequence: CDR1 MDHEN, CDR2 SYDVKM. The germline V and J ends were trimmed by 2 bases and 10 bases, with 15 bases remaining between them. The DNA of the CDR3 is TGTGCCAGCAGTTTACCCCTGGGGCGCGGCTCACCCCTCCACTTT. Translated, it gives CASSLPLGRGSPLHF.

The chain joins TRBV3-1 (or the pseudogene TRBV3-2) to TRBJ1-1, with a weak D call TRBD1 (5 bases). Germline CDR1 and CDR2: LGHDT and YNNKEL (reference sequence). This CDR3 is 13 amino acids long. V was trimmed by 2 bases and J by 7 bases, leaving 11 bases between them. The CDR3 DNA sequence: TGTGCCAGCAGCCAATCACGGACACTTGAAGCTTTCTTT. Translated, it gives CASSQSRTLEAFF.

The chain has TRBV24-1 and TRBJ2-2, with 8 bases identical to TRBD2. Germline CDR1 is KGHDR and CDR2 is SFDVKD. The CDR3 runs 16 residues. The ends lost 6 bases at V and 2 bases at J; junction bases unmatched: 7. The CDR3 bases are TGTGCCACCAGTAGGTCTAGCGGGCAAAACACCGGGGAGCTGTTTTTT. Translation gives CATSRSSGQNTGELFF.

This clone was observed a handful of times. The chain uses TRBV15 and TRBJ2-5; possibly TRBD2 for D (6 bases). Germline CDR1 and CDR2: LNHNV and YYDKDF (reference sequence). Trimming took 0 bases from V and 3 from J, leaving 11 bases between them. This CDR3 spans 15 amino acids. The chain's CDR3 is CATSRDTTSKETQYF. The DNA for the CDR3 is TGTGCCACCAGCAGAGATACTACTAGCAAAGAGACCCAGTACTTC.

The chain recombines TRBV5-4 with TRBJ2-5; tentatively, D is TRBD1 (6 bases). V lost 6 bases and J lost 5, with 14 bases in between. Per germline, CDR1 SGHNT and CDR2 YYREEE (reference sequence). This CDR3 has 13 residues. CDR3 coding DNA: TGTGCCAGCACCCGTCGACAGGAGGAGACCCAGTACTTC. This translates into CASTRRQEETQYF.

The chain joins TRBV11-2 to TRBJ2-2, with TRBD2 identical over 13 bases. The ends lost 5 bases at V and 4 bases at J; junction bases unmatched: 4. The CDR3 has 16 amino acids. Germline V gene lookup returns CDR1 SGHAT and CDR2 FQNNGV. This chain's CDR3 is CASSELAGGPTGELFF. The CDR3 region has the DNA TGTGCCAGCAGCGAACTAGCGGGAGGGCCCACCGGGGAGCTGTTTTTT.

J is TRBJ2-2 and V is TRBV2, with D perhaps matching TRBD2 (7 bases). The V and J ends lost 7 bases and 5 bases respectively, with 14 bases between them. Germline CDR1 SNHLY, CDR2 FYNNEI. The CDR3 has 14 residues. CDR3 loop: CASNEGGGTGELFF. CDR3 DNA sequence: TGTGCCAGCAACGAGGGAGGGGGGACCGGGGAGCTGTTTTTT.

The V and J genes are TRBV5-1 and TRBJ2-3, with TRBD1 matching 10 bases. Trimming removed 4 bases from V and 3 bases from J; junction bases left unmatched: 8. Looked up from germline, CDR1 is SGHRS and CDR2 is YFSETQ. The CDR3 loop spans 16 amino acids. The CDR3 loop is CASSRWGGQGTDTQYF. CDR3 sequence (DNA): TGCGCCAGCAGCCGCTGGGGGGGACAGGGGACAGATACGCAGTATTTT.

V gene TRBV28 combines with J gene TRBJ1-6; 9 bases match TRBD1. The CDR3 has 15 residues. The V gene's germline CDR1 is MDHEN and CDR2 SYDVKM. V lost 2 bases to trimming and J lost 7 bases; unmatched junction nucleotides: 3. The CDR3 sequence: CASSLPGQGNSPLHF. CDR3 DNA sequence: TGTGCCAGCAGTTTACCTGGACAGGGGAATTCACCCCTCCACTTT.

CDR3 nucleotides: TGTGCCAGTAGTATGAGAAGCGGACCTTACAATGAGCAGTTCTTC. Amino acid sequence: CASSMRSGPYNEQFF. The rearrangement joins TRBV19 to TRBJ2-1, with D tentatively TRBD2 (5 bases). The V end was cut by 3 bases, the J end by 4 bases, with 13 bases between. CDR3 length: 15 residues. Germline assignment: CDR1 LNHDA and CDR2 SQIVND (reference sequence). Filled out from reference TRBV19 and TRBJ2-1, the complete variable domain reads DGGITQSPKYLFRKEGQNVTLSCEQNLNHDAMYWYRQDPGQGLRLIYYSQIVNDFQKGDIAEGYSVSREKKESFPLTVTSAQKNPTAFYLCASSMRSGPYNEQFFGPGTRLTVL.

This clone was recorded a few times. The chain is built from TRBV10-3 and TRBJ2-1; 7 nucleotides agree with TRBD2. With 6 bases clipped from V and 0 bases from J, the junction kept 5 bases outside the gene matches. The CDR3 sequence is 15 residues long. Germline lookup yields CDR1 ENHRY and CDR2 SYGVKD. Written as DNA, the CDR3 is TGTGCCATCAGGCCCCAGCGGGACTCCTACAATGAGCAGTTCTTC. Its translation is CAIRPQRDSYNEQFF.

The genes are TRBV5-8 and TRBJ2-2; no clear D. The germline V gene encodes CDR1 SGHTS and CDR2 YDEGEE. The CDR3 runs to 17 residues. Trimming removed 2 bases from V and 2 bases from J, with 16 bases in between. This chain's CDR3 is CASSFAYSPINTGELFF. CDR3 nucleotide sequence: TGTGCCAGCAGCTTTGCCTACTCCCCTATCAACACCGGGGAGCTGTTTTTT.

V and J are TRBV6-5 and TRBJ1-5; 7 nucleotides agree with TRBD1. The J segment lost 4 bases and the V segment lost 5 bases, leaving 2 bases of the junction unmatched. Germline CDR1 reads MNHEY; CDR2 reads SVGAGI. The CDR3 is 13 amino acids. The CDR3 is CASSLTGNQPQHF. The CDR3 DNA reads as TGTGCCAGCAGTCTGACAGGGAATCAGCCCCAGCATTTT.

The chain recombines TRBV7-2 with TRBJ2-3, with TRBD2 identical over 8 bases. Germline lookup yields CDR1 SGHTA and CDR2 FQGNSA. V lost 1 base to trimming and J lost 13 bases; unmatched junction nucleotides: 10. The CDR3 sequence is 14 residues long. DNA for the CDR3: TGTGCCAGCAGCTTAGATCCGGGAGGGCAGGATGAGTATTTT. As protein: CASSLDPGGQDEYF.

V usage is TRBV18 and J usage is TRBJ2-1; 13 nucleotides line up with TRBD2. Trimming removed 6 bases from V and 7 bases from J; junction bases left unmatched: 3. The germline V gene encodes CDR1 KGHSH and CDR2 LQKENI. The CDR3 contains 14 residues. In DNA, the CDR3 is TGTGCCAGCTCCGGGACTAGCGGGAAAAATGAGCAGTTCTTC. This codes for CASSGTSGKNEQFF.

The DNA for the CDR3 is TGTGCCACCAGTGATTTGACAGGGAATGGCTACACCTTC. Translating gives CATSDLTGNGYTF. The V gene is TRBV24-1, the J gene TRBJ1-2; the D gene is possibly TRBD1 (6 bases). This CDR3 is built from 13 residues. The germline V gene has CDR1 KGHDR and CDR2 SFDVKD. V shed 0 bases and J shed 6 bases, with 7 bases lying between them.

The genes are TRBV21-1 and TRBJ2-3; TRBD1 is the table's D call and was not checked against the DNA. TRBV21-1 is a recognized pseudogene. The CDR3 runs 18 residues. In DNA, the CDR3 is TGTGCCAGCAGCAAGGGGACAGGGACTCCCTTTAGCACAGATACGCAGTATTTT. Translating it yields CASSKGTGTPFSTDTQYF.